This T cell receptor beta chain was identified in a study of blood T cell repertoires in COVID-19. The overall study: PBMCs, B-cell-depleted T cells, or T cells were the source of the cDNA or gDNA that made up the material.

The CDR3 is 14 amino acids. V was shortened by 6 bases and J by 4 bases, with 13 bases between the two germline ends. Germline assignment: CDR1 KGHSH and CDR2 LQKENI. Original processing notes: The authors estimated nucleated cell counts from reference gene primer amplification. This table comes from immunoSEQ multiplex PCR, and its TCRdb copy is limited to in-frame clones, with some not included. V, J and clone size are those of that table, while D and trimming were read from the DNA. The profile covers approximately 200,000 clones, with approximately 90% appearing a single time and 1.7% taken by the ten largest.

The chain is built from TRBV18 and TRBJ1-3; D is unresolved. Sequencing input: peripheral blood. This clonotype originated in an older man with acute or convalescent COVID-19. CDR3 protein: CASSLAGRGNTIYF. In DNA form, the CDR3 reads TGTGCCAGCTCTCTAGCGGGCCGAGGAAACACCATATATTTT.